This T cell receptor (beta chain) was obtained from a study of cytomegalovirus exposure and HLA in healthy donors. Clones were sequenced by immunoSEQ multiplex PCR, and TCRdb holds only the in-frame ones, with some missing. The sample lists around 250,000 clones, nearly 90% occurring once. The sequenced sample was PBMCs. The clonotype originates from a woman aged 18-29 years in good health and CMV-seronegative.

The CDR3 DNA sequence: TGCGCCAGCAGCCAAGGACTAGCGGGGCGGGAGACCCAGTACTTC. Residues: CASSQGLAGRETQYF. This chain joins TRBV4-1 and TRBJ2-5; 11 nucleotides align to TRBD2. CDR3 length: 15 amino acids. Germline CDR1 is MGHRA and CDR2 is YSYEKL. V was clipped by 1 base and J by 5 bases; unmatched bases: 3.